This T cell receptor beta chain came from a study of cytomegalovirus exposure and HLA in healthy donors. Whole-study findings and limits: The only immune exposure information that was available was CMV serostatus. Reportedly, fewer N-insertions than the roughly 700-donor mean appeared in an Asian-associated ancestry cluster in a later analysis. HLA restriction was apparent for most CMV-associated TCR beta chains in a later analysis. In a later analysis, TCR beta V- and J-gene trimming was associated with a missense DCLRE1C variant.

CDR1 is KGHSH, CDR2 LQKENI, per germline. With 3 bases clipped from V and 2 bases from J, the junction kept 4 bases outside the gene matches. The CDR3 is made up of 14 amino acids. PCR employed 60 Vbeta and 13 Jbeta primers. This table comes from immunoSEQ multiplex PCR, and its TCRdb copy is limited to in-frame clones, with some not included. The repertoire consists of 310,000 or so clones, with around 90% occurring once and the leading ten covering approximately 2.2%. About this clone: Its antigen remains unknown.

This receptor was taken from a woman between 18 and 30 years old in good health and CMV-seronegative. V is TRBV18 and J is TRBJ2-7, with 7 bases aligning to TRBD1. The sequencing input was PBMCs. DNA of the CDR3: TGTGCCAGCTCACCTGGGCAGGGGGCCTACGAGCAGTACTTC. Residues: CASSPGQGAYEQYF.